This T cell receptor (beta chain) was profiled in a study of T cell repertoires in cytomegalovirus infection. About this clonotype: Its antigen is unknown.

V lost 5 bases, J lost 7 bases, and 18 bases lay in between. This CDR3 region has 15 residues. One entry per CDR3 protein, called by TCRdb with MiXCR from the reads. This repertoire shows some 940,000 distinct CDR3 sequences, roughly a third found once; its top ten account for roughly 13%. The rearrangement links TRBV12-3 or TRBV12-4 to TRBJ1-5; tentatively, D is TRBD1 (6 bases). The sample in question was cultured CD8+ T cells from PBMCs, obtained from culture after CMV antigen stimulation. This TCR was recovered from a human donor in good health (CMV status not recorded). Some clones in this sample may be carry-over from other donors' samples. The CDR3 is CASSRTGQGDQPQHF. CDR3 sequence (DNA): TGTGCCAGCAGTCGTACAGGGCAAGGGGACCAGCCCCAGCATTTT.